The 3 T cell receptor beta chains presented below share a single source sample, sequenced in a study of blood T cells in healthy people across ages. Together with a sample-barcoded 5' primer, a J-beta primer mix was included in a second PCR lasting about 7 to 12 cycles. Each CDR3 protein gets one entry after TCRdb re-called the 5' RACE reads with MiXCR. The sample shows roughly 500,000 distinct CDR3 sequences, 25% to 30% of them seen only once. The sequenced material came from blood. The receptors derive from a woman aged 70-85 years in good health.

This clonotype has only a few counts. J is TRBJ1-1 and V is TRBV2, with unresolved D. This CDR3 region has 14 residues. The V and J ends lost 2 bases and 1 base respectively, with 8 bases between them. Germline V CDR1 and CDR2: SNHLY, FYNNEI. The CDR3 here is CASSEMPSNTEAFF. In nucleotides, the CDR3 is TGTGCCAGCAGTGAAATGCCCTCGAACACTGAAGCTTTCTTT.

This clonotype came up a few times. The V gene is TRBV6-5, the J gene TRBJ2-5; tentative D call: TRBD1 (5 bases). Germline V gene data show CDR1 as MNHEY and CDR2 as SVGAGI. With 6 bases removed from V and 5 bases from J, the gap between germline ends came to 16 bases. CDR3 length: 14 residues. In DNA form, the CDR3 reads TGTGCCAGCAGGTCGCTAGGGGTGGGGGAGACCCAGTACTTC. Its protein is CASRSLGVGETQYF.

This chain joins TRBV5-6 and TRBJ2-1; D unresolved. The CDR3 is made up of 15 amino acids. Germline lookup yields CDR1 SGHDT and CDR2 YYEEEE. V dropped 2 bases and J dropped 0 bases, with 9 bases sitting between them. The CDR3, as DNA: TGTGCCAGCAGCTTCCGGCGCCCCTCCTACAATGAGCAGTTCTTC. Protein: CASSFRRPSYNEQFF.